This T cell receptor (beta chain) is from a study of T cell changes during pregnancy in multiple sclerosis. Libraries were prepared by immunoSEQ multiplex PCR; TCRdb keeps only in-frame clonotypes and omits some of them. The table lists 38,000 or so clones, approximately 94% of them singletons, with approximately 0.42% in the top ten. This clonotype originated in a female donor with multiple sclerosis, enrolled in a pregnancy study. The sample consisted of CD4+ T cells from peripheral blood mononuclear cells, taken in the second trimester of pregnancy.

The chain's CDR3 is CASRPGGEVGQPQHF. The CDR3 nucleotides are TGCGCCAGCAGACCGGGGGGGGAAGTAGGCCAGCCCCAGCATTTT. The V and J genes are TRBV5-1 and TRBJ1-5, with a possible D match to TRBD1 (5 bases). CDR1 and CDR2 (germline): SGHRS, YFSETQ. The CDR3 runs 15 residues. The ends were cut back, 5 bases at V and 7 bases at J, with 19 bases in the middle.